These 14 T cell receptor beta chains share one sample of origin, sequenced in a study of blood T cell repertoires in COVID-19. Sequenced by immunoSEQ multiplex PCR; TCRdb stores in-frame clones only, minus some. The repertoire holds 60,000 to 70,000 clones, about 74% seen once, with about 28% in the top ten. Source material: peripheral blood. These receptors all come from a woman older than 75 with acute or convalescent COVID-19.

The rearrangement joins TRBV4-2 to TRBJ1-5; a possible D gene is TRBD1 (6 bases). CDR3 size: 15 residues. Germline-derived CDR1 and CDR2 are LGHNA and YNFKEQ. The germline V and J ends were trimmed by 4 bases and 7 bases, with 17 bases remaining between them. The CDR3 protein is CASSLSTRGMQPQHF. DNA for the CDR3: TGTGCCAGCAGCCTCTCGACGAGGGGGATGCAGCCCCAGCATTTT.

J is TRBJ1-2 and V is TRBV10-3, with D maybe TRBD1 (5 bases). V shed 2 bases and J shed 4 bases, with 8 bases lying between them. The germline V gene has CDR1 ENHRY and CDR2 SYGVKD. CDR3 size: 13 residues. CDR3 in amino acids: CAISEGQGYGYTF. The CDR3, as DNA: TGTGCCATCAGTGAGGGGCAGGGCTATGGCTACACCTTC.

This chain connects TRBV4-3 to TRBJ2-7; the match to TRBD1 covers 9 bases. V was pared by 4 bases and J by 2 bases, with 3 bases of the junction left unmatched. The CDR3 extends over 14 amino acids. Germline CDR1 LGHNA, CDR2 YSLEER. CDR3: CASSLNRGPYEQYF. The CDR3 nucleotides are TGCGCCAGCAGCCTCAACAGGGGGCCCTACGAGCAGTACTTC.

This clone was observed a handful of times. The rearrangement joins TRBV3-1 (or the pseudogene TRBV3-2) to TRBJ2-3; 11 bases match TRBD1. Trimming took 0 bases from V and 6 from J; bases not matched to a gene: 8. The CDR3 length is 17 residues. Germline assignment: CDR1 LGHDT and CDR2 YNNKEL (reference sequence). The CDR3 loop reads CASSQDLPGQGVDTQYF. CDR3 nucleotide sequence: TGTGCCAGCAGCCAAGATCTCCCGGGACAGGGGGTCGATACGCAGTATTTT.

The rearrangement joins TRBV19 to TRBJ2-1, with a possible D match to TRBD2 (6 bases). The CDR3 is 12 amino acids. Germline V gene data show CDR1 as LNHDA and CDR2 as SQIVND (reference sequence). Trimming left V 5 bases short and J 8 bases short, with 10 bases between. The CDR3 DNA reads TGTGCCAGTAGTCCAGGAGGGGATGAGCAGTTCTTC. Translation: CASSPGGDEQFF.

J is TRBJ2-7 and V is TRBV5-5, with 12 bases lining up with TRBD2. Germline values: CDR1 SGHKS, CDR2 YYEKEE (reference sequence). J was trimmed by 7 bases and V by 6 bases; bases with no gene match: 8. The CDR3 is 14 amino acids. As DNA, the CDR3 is TGTGCCAGCACCCGGACTAGCGGGACTCGAGAGCAGTACTTC. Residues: CASTRTSGTREQYF.

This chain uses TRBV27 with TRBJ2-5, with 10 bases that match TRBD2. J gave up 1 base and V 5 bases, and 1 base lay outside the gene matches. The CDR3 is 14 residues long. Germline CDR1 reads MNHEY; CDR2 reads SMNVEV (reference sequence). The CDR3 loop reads CASSGLAAQETQYF. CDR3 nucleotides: TGTGCCAGCAGTGGACTAGCGGCCCAAGAGACCCAGTACTTC.

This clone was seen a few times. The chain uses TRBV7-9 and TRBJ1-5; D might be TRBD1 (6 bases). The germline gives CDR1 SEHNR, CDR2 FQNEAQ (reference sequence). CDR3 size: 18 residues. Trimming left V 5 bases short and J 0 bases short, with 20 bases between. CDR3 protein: CASSDSGGAGISNQPQHF. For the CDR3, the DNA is TGTGCCAGCAGCGATTCTGGGGGGGCCGGGATTAGCAATCAGCCCCAGCATTTT.

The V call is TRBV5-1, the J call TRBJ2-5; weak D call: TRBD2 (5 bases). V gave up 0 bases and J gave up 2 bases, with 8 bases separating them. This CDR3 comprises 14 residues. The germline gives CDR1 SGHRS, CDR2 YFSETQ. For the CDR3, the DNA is TGCGCCAGCAGCTTGGGGCGGGTTCAAGAGACCCAGTACTTC. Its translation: CASSLGRVQETQYF.

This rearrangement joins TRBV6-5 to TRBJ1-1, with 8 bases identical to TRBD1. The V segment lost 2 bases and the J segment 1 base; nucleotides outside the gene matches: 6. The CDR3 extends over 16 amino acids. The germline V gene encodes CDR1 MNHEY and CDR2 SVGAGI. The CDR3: CASSYRGQVPNTEAFF. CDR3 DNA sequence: TGTGCCAGCAGTTACCGGGGACAGGTCCCGAACACTGAAGCTTTCTTT.

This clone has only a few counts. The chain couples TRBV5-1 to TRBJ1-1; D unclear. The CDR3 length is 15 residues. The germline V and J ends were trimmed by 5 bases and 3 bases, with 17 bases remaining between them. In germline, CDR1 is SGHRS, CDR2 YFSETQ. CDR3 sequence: CASSQEWVLYTEAFF. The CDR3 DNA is TGCGCCAGCAGTCAAGAGTGGGTACTATACACTGAAGCTTTCTTT.

This chain's CDR3 is CASSLAWDGTSGQYF. The CDR3 nucleotides are TGTGCCAGCAGCTTAGCGTGGGACGGAACTAGCGGCCAGTACTTC. The chain uses TRBV7-8 and TRBJ2-7, with 8 bases lining up with TRBD2. Germline CDR1 and CDR2: SGHVS and FQNEAQ. The V gene end was trimmed by 0 bases and the J gene end by 10 bases; junction bases not matched to a gene: 11. The length of the CDR3 is 15 residues.

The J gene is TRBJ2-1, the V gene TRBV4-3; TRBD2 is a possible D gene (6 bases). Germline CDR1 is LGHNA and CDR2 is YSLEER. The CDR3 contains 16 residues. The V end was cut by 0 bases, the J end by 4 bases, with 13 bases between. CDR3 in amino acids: CASSQEPGLVYNEQFF. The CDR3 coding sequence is TGCGCCAGCAGCCAAGAACCGGGACTGGTATACAATGAGCAGTTCTTC.

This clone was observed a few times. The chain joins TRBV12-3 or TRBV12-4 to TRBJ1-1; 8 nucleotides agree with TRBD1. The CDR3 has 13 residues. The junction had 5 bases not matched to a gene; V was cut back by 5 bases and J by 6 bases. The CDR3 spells CASSQDRGSEAFF. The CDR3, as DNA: TGTGCCAGCAGTCAAGACAGGGGCTCTGAAGCTTTCTTT.